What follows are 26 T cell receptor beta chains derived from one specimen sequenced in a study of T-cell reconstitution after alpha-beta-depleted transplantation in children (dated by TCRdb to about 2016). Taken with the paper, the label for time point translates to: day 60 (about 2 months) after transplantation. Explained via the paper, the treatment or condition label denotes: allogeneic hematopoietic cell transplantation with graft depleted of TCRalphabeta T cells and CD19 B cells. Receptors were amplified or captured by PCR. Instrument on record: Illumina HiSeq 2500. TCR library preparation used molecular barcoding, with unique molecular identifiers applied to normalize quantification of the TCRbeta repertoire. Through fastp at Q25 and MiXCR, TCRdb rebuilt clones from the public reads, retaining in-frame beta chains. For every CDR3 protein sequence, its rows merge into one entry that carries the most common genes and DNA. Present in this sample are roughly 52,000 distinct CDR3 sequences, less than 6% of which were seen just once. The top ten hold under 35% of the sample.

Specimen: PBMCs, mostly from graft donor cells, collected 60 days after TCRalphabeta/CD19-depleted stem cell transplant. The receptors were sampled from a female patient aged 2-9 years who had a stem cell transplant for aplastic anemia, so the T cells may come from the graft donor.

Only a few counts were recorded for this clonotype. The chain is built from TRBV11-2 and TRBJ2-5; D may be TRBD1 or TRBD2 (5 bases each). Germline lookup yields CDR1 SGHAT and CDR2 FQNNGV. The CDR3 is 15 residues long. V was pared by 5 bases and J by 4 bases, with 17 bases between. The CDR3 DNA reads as TGTGCCAGCAGCCCGGGACCCAATTCTCGAGAGACCCAGTACTTC. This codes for CASSPGPNSRETQYF. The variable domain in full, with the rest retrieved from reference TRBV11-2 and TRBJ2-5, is EAGVAQSPRYKIIEKRQSVAFWCNPISGHATLYWYQQILGQGPKLLIQFQNNGVVDDSQLPKDRFSAERLKGVDSTLKIQPAKLEDSAVYLCASSPGPNSRETQYFGPGTRLLVL.

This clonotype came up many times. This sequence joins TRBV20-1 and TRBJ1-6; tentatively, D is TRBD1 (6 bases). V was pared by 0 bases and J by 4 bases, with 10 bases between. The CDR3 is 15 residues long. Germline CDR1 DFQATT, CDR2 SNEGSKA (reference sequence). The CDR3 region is CSARDAGTYNSPLHF. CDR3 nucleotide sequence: TGCAGTGCTAGAGATGCCGGGACATATAATTCACCCCTCCACTTT.

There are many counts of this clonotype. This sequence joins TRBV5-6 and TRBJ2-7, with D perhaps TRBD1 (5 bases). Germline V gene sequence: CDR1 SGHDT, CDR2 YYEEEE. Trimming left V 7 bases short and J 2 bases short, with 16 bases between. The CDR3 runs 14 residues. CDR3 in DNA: TGTGCCAGCTATTATCAGGGAACAACCTACGAGCAGTACGTC. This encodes CASYYQGTTYEQYV.

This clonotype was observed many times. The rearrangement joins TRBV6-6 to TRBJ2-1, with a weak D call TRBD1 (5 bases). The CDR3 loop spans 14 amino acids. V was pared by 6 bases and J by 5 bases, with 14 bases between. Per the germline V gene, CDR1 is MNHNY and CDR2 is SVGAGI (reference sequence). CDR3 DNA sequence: TGTGCCAGCAGAAAGACAGATAATGACAATGAGCAGTTCTTC. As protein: CASRKTDNDNEQFF.

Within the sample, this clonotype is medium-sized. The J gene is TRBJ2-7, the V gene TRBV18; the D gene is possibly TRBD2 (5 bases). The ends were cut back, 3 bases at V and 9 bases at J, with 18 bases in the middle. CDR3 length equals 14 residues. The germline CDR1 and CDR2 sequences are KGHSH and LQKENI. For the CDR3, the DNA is TGTGCCAGCTCACCTTCCGGGGTTTGGAGTTCGCAGTACGTC. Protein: CASSPSGVWSSQYV.

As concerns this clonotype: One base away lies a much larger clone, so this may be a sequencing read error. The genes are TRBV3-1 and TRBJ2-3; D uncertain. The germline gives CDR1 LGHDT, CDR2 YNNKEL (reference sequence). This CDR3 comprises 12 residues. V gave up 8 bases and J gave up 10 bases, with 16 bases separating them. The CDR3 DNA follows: TGTGCCAGCTCAGGTGGATCTGATGCGCAGTATTTT. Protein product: CASSGGSDAQYF.

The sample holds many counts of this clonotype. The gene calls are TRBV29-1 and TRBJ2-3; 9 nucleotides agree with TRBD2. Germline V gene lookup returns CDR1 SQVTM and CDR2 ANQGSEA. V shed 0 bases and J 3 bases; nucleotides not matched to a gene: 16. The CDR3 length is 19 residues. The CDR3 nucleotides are TGCAGCGTTGAAGAGAGGCAAGTTAGCGGGAGAACCGTTACAGATACGCAGTATTTT. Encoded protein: CSVEERQVSGRTVTDTQYF.

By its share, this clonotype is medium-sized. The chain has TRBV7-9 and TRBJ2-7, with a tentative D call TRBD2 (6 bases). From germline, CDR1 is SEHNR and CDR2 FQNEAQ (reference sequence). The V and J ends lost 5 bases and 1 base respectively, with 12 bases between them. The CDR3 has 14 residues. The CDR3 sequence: CASSPGGTSYEQYF. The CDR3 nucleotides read TGTGCCAGCAGCCCCGGAGGGACTTCCTACGAGCAGTACTTC. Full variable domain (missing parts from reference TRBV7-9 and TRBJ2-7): DTGVSQNPRHKITKRGQNVTFRCDPISEHNRLYWYRQTLGQGPEFLTYFQNEAQLEKSRLLSDRFSAERPKGSFSTLEIQRTEQGDSAMYLCASSPGGTSYEQYFGPGTRLTVT.

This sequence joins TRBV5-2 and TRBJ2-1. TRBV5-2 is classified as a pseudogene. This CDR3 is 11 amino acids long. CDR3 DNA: TGTGCCATGGGCCCCTCCAATGAGCAGTTCTTC. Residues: CAMGPSNEQFF.

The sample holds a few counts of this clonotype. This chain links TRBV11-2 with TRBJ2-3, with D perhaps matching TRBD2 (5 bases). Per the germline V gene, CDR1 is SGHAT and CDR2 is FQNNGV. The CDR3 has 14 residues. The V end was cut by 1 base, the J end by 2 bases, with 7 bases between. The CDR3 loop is CASSLGRTTDTQYF. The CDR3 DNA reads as TGTGCCAGCAGCTTAGGGAGGACCACAGATACGCAGTATTTT.

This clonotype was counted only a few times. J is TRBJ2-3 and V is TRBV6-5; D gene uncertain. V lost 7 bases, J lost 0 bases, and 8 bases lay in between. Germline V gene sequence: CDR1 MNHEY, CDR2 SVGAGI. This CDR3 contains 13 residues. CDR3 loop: CASKASSTDTQYF. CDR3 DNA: TGTGCCAGCAAGGCTTCTAGCACAGATACGCAGTATTTT.

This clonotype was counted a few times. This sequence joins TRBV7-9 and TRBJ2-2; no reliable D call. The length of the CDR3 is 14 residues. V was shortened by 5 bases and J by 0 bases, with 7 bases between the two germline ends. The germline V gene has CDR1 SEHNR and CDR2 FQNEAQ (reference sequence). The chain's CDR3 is CASSGRANTGELFF. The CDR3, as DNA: TGTGCCAGCAGCGGCCGGGCGAACACCGGGGAGCTGTTTTTT.

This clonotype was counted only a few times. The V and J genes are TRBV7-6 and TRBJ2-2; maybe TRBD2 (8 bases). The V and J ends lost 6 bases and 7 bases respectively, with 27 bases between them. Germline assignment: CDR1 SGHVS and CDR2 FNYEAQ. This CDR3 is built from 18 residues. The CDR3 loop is CASSRQGGYGLAGGELFF. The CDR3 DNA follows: TGTGCCAGCAGTCGCCAGGGGGGGTACGGACTAGCAGGCGGGGAGCTGTTTTTT.

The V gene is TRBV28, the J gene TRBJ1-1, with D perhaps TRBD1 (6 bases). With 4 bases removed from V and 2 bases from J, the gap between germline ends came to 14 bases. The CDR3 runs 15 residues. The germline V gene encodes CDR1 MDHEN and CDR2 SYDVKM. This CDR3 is CASSSFRDTNTEAFF. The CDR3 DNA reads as TGTGCCAGCAGTTCTTTTCGGGACACTAACACTGAAGCTTTCTTT.

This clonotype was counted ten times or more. The CDR3 protein is CASRVASTDTQYF. Written as DNA, the CDR3 is TGTGCCAGCAGAGTAGCGAGCACAGATACGCAGTATTTT. The rearrangement uses TRBV12-3 or TRBV12-4 and TRBJ2-3, with D possibly TRBD2 on 5 matching bases. With 6 bases removed from V and 0 bases from J, the gap between germline ends came to 7 bases. The CDR3 sequence is 13 residues long.

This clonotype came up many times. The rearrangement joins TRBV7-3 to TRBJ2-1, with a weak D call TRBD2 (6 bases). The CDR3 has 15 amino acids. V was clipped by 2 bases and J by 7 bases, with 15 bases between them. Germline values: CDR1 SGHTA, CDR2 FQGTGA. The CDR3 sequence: CASSLYGTPGNEQFF. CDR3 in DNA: TGTGCCAGCAGCTTATACGGGACTCCTGGAAATGAGCAGTTCTTC. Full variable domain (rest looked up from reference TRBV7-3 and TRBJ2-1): GAGVSQTPSNKVTEKGKYVELRCDPISGHTALYWYRQSLGQGPEFLIYFQGTGAADDSGLPNDRFFAVRPEGSVSTLKIQRTERGDSAVYLCASSLYGTPGNEQFFGPGTRLTVL.

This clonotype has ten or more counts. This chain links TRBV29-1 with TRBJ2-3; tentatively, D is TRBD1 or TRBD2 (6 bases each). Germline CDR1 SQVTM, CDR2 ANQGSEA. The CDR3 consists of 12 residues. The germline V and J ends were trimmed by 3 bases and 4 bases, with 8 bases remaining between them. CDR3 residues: CSVEEGADTQYF. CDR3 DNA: TGCAGCGTTGAGGAGGGGGCAGATACGCAGTATTTT.

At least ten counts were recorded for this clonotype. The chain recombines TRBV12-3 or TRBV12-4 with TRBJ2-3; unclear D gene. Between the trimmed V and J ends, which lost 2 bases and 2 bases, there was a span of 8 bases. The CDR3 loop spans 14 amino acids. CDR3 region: CASSLNLATDTQYF. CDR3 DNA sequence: TGTGCCAGCAGTTTAAATTTAGCCACAGATACGCAGTATTTT.

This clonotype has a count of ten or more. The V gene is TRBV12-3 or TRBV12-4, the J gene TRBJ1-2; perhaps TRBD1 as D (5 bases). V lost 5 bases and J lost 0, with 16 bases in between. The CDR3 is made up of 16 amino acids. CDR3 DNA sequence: TGTGCCAGCAGTCCCCCATGGTGGGGCCCTAACTATGGCTACACCTTC. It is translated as CASSPPWWGPNYGYTF.

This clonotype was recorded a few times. The CDR3 nucleotides are TGTGCCTGGAGTGAGGCAGGGGGCAGCTACGAGCAGTACTTC. Translating it yields CAWSEAGGSYEQYF. This sequence joins TRBV30 and TRBJ2-7, with TRBD1 matching over 8 bases. The CDR3 length is 14 residues. With V trimmed by 1 base and J by 3 bases, 5 bases remained unmatched. The germline V gene encodes CDR1 GTSNPN and CDR2 SVGIG (reference sequence).

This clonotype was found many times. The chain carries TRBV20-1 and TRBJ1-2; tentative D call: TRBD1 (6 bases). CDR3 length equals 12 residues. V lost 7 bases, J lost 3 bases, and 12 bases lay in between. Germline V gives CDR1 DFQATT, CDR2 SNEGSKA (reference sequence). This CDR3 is CSVTDRYYGYTF. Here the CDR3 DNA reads TGCAGTGTAACGGACAGATACTATGGCTACACCTTC.

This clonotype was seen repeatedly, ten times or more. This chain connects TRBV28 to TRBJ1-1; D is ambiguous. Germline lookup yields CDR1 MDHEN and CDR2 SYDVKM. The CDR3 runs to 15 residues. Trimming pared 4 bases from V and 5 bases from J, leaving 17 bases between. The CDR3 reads CASSSNERVGTEAFF. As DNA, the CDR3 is TGTGCCAGCAGTTCCAACGAGAGGGTTGGGACTGAAGCTTTCTTT.

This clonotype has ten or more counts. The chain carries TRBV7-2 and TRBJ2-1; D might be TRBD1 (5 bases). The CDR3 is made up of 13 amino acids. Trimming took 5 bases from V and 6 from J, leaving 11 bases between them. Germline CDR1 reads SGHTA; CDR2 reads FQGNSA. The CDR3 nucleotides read TGTGCCAGCAGCCCCGACAGAGTCAATGAGCAGTTCTTC. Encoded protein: CASSPDRVNEQFF.

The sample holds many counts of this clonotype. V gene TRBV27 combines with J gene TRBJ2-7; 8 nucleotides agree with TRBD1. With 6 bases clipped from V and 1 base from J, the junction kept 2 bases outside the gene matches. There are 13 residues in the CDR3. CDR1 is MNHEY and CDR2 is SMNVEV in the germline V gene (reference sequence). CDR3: CASSRDRSYEQYF. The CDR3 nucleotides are TGTGCCAGCAGCCGGGACAGGTCCTACGAGCAGTACTTC.

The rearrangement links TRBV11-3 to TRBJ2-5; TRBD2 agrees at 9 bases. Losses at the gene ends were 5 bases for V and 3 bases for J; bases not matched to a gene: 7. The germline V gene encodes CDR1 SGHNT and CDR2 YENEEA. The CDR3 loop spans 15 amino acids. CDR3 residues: CASSEVRGGEETQYF. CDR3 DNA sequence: TGTGCCAGCAGCGAGGTCCGCGGGGGGGAAGAGACCCAGTACTTC. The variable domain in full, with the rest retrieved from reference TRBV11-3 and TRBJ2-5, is EAGVVQSPRYKIIEKKQPVAFWCNPISGHNTLYWYLQNLGQGPELLIRYENEEAVDDSQLPKDRFSAERLKGVDSTLKIQPAELGDSAVYLCASSEVRGGEETQYFGPGTRLLVL.

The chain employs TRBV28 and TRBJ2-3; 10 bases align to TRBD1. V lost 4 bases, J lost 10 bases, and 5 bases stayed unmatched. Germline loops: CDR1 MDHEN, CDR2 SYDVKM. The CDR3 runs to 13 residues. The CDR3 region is CASSSGGTGAQYF. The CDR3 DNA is TGTGCCAGCAGTTCCGGTGGGACAGGGGCGCAGTATTTT.